This record concerns one T cell receptor (beta chain) sequence. Its antigen remains unidentified. One end of the junction fails to match germline, which may point to a read error. Time point reported: patch test 2, 6 weeks after DPC sensitization. Described treatment: therapeutic diphenylcyclopropenone sensitization with weekly scalp DPC. Blood, whole and unfractionated, served as the source for total RNA extraction. The germline CDR1 and CDR2 sequences are SQVTM and ANQGSEA. The length of the CDR3 is 13 residues. This sample is part of a study of human T cells and chemical hapten exposure. Overall study: Each patch test put 0.01% DPC on the upper back, and results were read at 6 days.

General study results and limits: TCRs at high frequency, those above 1 in 1000, did not change with DPC sensitization.

Library preparation tagged each individual cDNA molecule with a unique molecular identifier. MiXCR was run by TCRdb on the RACE reads, yielding one entry per CDR3 protein. The sample has more than 90,000 distinct CDR3 sequences; roughly an eighth are singletons. The sample here was whole blood, taken in connection with sensitization to the hapten diphenylcyclopropenone (DPC). This TCR was recovered from a woman between 40 and 50 years old with alopecia areata. Some clones in this sample may be carry-over from other donors' samples. The genes are TRBV29-1 and TRBJ2-1, with D perhaps matching TRBD1 (6 bases). The CDR3 loop reads CSAELDRGPGQFF. The CDR3 DNA reads TGCAGCGCTGAACTGGACAGAGGCCCTGGGCAGTTCTTC.